The 30 T cell receptor beta chains given below trace back to one sample, sequenced in a study of spatial heterogeneity in lung cancer. The time point denotes: blood at routine non-recurrence follow-up after resection. Each CDR3 protein gets one entry after TCRdb re-called the 5' RACE reads with MiXCR. The sample includes approximately 10,000 distinct CDR3 sequences, 23% seen only once; the top ten take 3% to 4.5%. The input for sequencing was PBMCs, taken at follow-up. These receptors were collected from a female donor with early-stage non-small cell lung cancer.

The chain employs TRBV7-2 and TRBJ2-5; D possibly corresponds to TRBD1 (6 bases). The CDR3 totals 14 residues. CDR1 and CDR2 (germline): SGHTA, FQGNSA. The V gene lost 5 bases and the J gene lost 1 base, with 11 bases spanning the gap. CDR3 sequence: CASSPQGSQETQYF. The CDR3 DNA reads as TGTGCCAGCAGCCCACAGGGAAGCCAAGAGACCCAGTACTTC.

A single count supports this clonotype. The chain combines TRBV7-2 with TRBJ2-7; D gene unclear. The CDR3 contains 13 residues. The ends were cut back, 3 bases at V and 5 bases at J, with 11 bases in the middle. The germline CDR1 and CDR2 sequences are SGHTA and FQGNSA. The CDR3 sequence is CASSFVPLDEQYF. The DNA of the CDR3 is TGTGCCAGCAGCTTTGTCCCTCTGGACGAGCAGTACTTC.

The chain uses TRBV25-1 and TRBJ2-7; 7 nucleotides line up with TRBD1. From germline, CDR1 is MGHDK and CDR2 SYGVNS. The CDR3 covers 12 residues. With 5 bases clipped from V and 3 bases from J, the junction kept 1 base outside the gene matches. Here the CDR3 DNA reads TGTGCCAGCAGTCGGACAGGCTACGAGCAGTACTTC. Encoded protein: CASSRTGYEQYF.

This chain joins TRBV12-3 or TRBV12-4 and TRBJ2-5, with TRBD2 matching over 8 bases. There are 15 residues in the CDR3. Losses at the gene ends were 1 base for V and 4 bases for J; bases not matched to a gene: 5. The CDR3 region has the DNA TGTGCCAGCAGTTTAGGAAGCGGGAGATCAGAGACCCAGTACTTC. Its translation: CASSLGSGRSETQYF.

The V and J genes are TRBV14 and TRBJ2-5; D is perhaps TRBD1 (5 bases). The CDR3 totals 13 residues. V was shortened by 4 bases and J by 2 bases, with 8 bases between the two germline ends. Germline CDR1 SGHDN, CDR2 FVKESK. The CDR3 nucleotides read TGTGCCAGCAGCCTCAGGGAACAAGAGACCCAGTACTTC. This encodes CASSLREQETQYF.

The V gene is TRBV10-3, the J gene TRBJ2-3; possible D gene TRBD2, 6 bases. The CDR3 runs 18 residues. Trimming pared 2 bases from V and 2 bases from J, leaving 20 bases between. Looked up from germline, CDR1 is ENHRY and CDR2 is SYGVKD. The CDR3 DNA sequence: TGTGCCATCAGTGAGGGATCAACACCAGGGAGGACCACAGATACGCAGTATTTT. This codes for CAISEGSTPGRTTDTQYF.

V and J are TRBV2 and TRBJ1-2, with no clear D. The CDR3 contains 14 residues. V dropped 6 bases and J dropped 0 bases, with 11 bases sitting between them. Per germline, CDR1 SNHLY and CDR2 FYNNEI. The chain's CDR3 is CASSRTVTNYGYTF. The CDR3 coding sequence is TGTGCCAGCAGCCGGACGGTTACTAACTATGGCTACACCTTC.

The chain has TRBV18 and TRBJ2-1; 9 bases are a match to TRBD1. The V and J ends lost 2 bases and 12 bases, in that order; junction bases with no gene match: 14. Germline CDR1 and CDR2: KGHSH and LQKENI. The CDR3 totals 16 residues. This chain's CDR3 is CASSPARDRVLVGQFF. The DNA for the CDR3 is TGTGCCAGCTCACCAGCCCGGGACAGGGTTTTGGTTGGGCAGTTCTTC.

This clonotype occurred a few times. The chain couples TRBV12-3 or TRBV12-4 to TRBJ1-1, with D unresolved. Trimming removed 5 bases at V and 2 bases at J, with 15 bases between. The CDR3 consists of 15 residues. CDR3 sequence: CASSPLYVLNTEAFF. For the CDR3, the DNA is TGTGCCAGCAGTCCGCTATACGTTCTAAACACTGAAGCTTTCTTT.

By share, this clonotype ranks as medium-sized. V gene TRBV7-2 combines with J gene TRBJ2-1; TRBD2 aligns across 10 bases. This CDR3 spans 16 amino acids. Per germline, CDR1 SGHTA and CDR2 FQGNSA. The trim removed 5 bases at V and 4 bases at J, leaving 8 bases unmatched. The CDR3 region is CASSPGLAAIYNEQFF. The CDR3 DNA reads as TGTGCCAGCAGCCCAGGACTAGCGGCGATATACAATGAGCAGTTCTTC.

There are a few counts of this clonotype. V is TRBV7-6 and J is TRBJ2-1; TRBD1 agrees at 9 bases. The CDR3 covers 16 residues. Germline V gives CDR1 SGHVS, CDR2 FNYEAQ. The ends lost 5 bases at V and 5 bases at J; junction bases unmatched: 10. CDR3 residues: CASSLDRDRAHNEQFF. Written as DNA, the CDR3 is TGTGCCAGCAGCCTTGACCGGGACAGGGCCCACAATGAGCAGTTCTTC.

This clonotype is classed as medium-sized. This rearrangement joins TRBV7-9 to TRBJ1-1, with D unclear. The germline gives CDR1 SEHNR, CDR2 FQNEAQ (reference sequence). The CDR3 sequence is 11 residues long. Trimming removed 1 base at V and 7 bases at J, with 4 bases between. The CDR3 reads CASSLESEAFF. The DNA for the CDR3 is TGTGCCAGCAGCTTAGAAAGTGAAGCTTTCTTT.

This clonotype ranks as medium-sized (0.01 to 0.1%). This chain links TRBV7-2 with TRBJ2-1; D is unclear. From germline, CDR1 is SGHTA and CDR2 FQGNSA. V gave up 5 bases and J gave up 11 bases, with 13 bases separating them. This CDR3 has 12 residues. CDR3 coding DNA: TGTGCCAGCAGCAAGCCGACCCCTCAGCAGTTCTTC. This codes for CASSKPTPQQFF.

The chain combines TRBV20-1 with TRBJ2-7; weak D call: TRBD1 (5 bases). Germline CDR1 DFQATT, CDR2 SNEGSKA (reference sequence). V dropped 6 bases and J dropped 1 base, with 13 bases sitting between them. The CDR3 is made up of 13 amino acids. The CDR3 sequence: CSATRVSSYEQYF. The CDR3 DNA reads as TGCAGTGCGACCAGGGTCTCTTCCTACGAGCAGTACTTC.

The J gene is TRBJ2-7, the V gene TRBV4-3; D not certain. Trimming took 1 base from V and 1 from J, leaving 8 bases between them. This CDR3 is 14 amino acids long. Looked up from germline, CDR1 is LGHNA and CDR2 is YSLEER. In DNA form, the CDR3 reads TGCGCCAGCAGCCAAGGGGTTCCGTCCTACGAGCAGTACTTC. Its translation: CASSQGVPSYEQYF.

V and J are TRBV29-1 and TRBJ1-1; 8 nucleotides line up with TRBD1. The J segment lost 6 bases and the V segment lost 5 bases, leaving 14 bases of the junction unmatched. The length of the CDR3 is 15 residues. Germline V gene sequence: CDR1 SQVTM, CDR2 ANQGSEA. DNA of the CDR3: TGCAGCGTTAGGGGACAGGACACTCCGGGCGCTGAAGCTTTCTTT. It encodes CSVRGQDTPGAEAFF.

This chain connects TRBV5-1 to TRBJ2-5; 8 positions agree with TRBD2. CDR1 and CDR2 (germline): SGHRS, YFSETQ. This CDR3 has 14 amino acids. Trimming took 7 bases from V and 5 from J; bases not matched to a gene: 10. CDR3 sequence (DNA): TGCGCCAGCCGTTCCGGGGGGGCGGAGGAGACCCAGTACTTC. Amino acids: CASRSGGAEETQYF.

This chain uses TRBV11-1 with TRBJ2-7; D remains ambiguous. The germline CDR1 and CDR2 sequences are SGHAT and FQDESV (reference sequence). V lost 5 bases, J lost 0 bases, and 11 bases lay in between. This CDR3 has 14 residues. The CDR3 bases are TGTGCCAGCAGCGTTCAGCGTAACTCCTACGAGCAGTACTTC. This gives the protein CASSVQRNSYEQYF.

There are a few counts of this clonotype. The chain is built from TRBV7-2 and TRBJ2-1; 8 nucleotides line up with TRBD2. Germline-derived CDR1 and CDR2 are SGHTA and FQGNSA. This CDR3 region has 16 residues. After removal of 3 bases from V and 3 bases from J, the junction contained 7 bases not matched to a gene. The CDR3 here is CASSFLTSGRYNEQFF. CDR3 sequence (DNA): TGTGCCAGCAGCTTTCTCACTAGCGGACGCTACAATGAGCAGTTCTTC.

The J gene is TRBJ2-3, the V gene TRBV5-1; 9 bases are a match to TRBD2. Germline values: CDR1 SGHRS, CDR2 YFSETQ. Trimming at V came to 0 bases and at J to 5 bases, leaving 4 bases not matched to a gene. The CDR3 is 15 residues long. The CDR3 sequence is CASSLALAGKDTQYF. The CDR3 DNA is TGCGCCAGCAGCTTGGCCCTAGCGGGAAAAGATACGCAGTATTTT.

The chain combines TRBV7-2 with TRBJ2-7, with D possibly being TRBD2 (5 bases). Trimming pared 4 bases from V and 5 bases from J, leaving 18 bases between. The germline V gene encodes CDR1 SGHTA and CDR2 FQGNSA. The CDR3 is 15 residues long. CDR3 in amino acids: CASSSDRVGGNEQYF. The CDR3 bases are TGTGCCAGCAGCTCCGACCGTGTTGGAGGTAACGAGCAGTACTTC.

The chain is built from TRBV12-5 and TRBJ2-2; no clear D. Trimming pared 1 base from V and 7 bases from J, leaving 13 bases between. The CDR3 runs to 15 residues. Germline V CDR1 and CDR2: LGHNT, FRNRAP. In DNA, the CDR3 is TGTGCTAGTGGTTTGGGTACAGCCGAGATCGGGGAGCTGTTTTTT. Its translation is CASGLGTAEIGELFF.

CDR3: CASSQVLATGELFF. The CDR3 region has the DNA TGTGCCAGCAGCCAAGTACTGGCCACCGGGGAGCTGTTTTTT. This chain joins TRBV14 and TRBJ2-2; D is undetermined. The germline V gene has CDR1 SGHDN and CDR2 FVKESK. This CDR3 contains 14 residues. V was clipped by 1 base and J by 4 bases, with 7 bases between them.

This clonotype appeared a few times. The chain is built from TRBV28 and TRBJ2-4; D might be TRBD1 (5 bases). The CDR3 consists of 14 residues. V was clipped by 1 base and J by 4 bases, with 8 bases between them. The germline V gene encodes CDR1 MDHEN and CDR2 SYDVKM. The CDR3 sequence is CASSLSGMKNIQYF. The CDR3 region has the DNA TGTGCCAGCAGTTTATCAGGGATGAAAAACATTCAGTACTTC.

The chain links TRBV4-2 to TRBJ2-7; 9 bases line up with TRBD1. J gave up 0 bases and V 0 bases, and 3 bases lay outside the gene matches. The CDR3 runs 16 residues. CDR1 is LGHNA, CDR2 YNFKEQ, per germline. Written as DNA, the CDR3 is TGTGCCAGCAGCCAAGAGGAGGGACAGGGCTCCTACGAGCAGTACTTC. Translated, it gives CASSQEEGQGSYEQYF.

There are a few counts of this clonotype. The chain's CDR3 is CASSLVIPADQTYNEQFF. CDR3 coding DNA: TGTGCCAGCAGCTTAGTCATCCCAGCAGACCAAACGTACAATGAGCAGTTCTTC. J is TRBJ2-1 and V is TRBV7-2, with D unclear. Germline V gene sequence: CDR1 SGHTA, CDR2 FQGNSA. The CDR3 sequence is 18 residues long. V lost 1 base to trimming and J lost 4 bases, with 20 bases between them. Full variable domain (rest looked up from reference TRBV7-2 and TRBJ2-1): GAGVSQSPSNKVTEKGKDVELRCDPISGHTALYWYRQSLGQGLEFLIYFQGNSAPDKSGLPSDRFSAERTGGSVSTLTIQRTQQEDSAVYLCASSLVIPADQTYNEQFFGPGTRLTVL.

The genes are TRBV12-3 or TRBV12-4 and TRBJ1-5, with D tentatively TRBD1 (5 bases). This CDR3 comprises 14 residues. Trimming stripped 6 bases from V and 6 bases from J, with 15 bases between. This CDR3 reads CASSSGTSSQPQHF. The DNA for the CDR3 is TGTGCCAGCAGCTCCGGGACCTCAAGTCAGCCCCAGCATTTT.

This chain joins TRBV10-3 and TRBJ2-1; D is uncertain. The CDR3 covers 13 residues. Between the trimmed V and J ends, which lost 6 bases and 2 bases, there was a span of 8 bases. CDR1 and CDR2 (germline): ENHRY, SYGVKD. CDR3 loop: CAIRRQAYNEQFF. CDR3 sequence (DNA): TGTGCCATCAGGAGGCAGGCCTACAATGAGCAGTTCTTC.

The chain carries TRBV5-1 and TRBJ2-3, with D hard to call. Deletions cut 2 bases from V and 4 bases from J, with 17 bases between. The germline V gene has CDR1 SGHRS and CDR2 YFSETQ. The CDR3 is 16 residues long. CDR3 sequence reads: CASSLRPNQWADTQYF. As DNA, the CDR3 is TGCGCCAGCAGCTTACGGCCGAATCAGTGGGCAGATACGCAGTATTTT. The complete variable domain, with remaining parts taken from reference TRBV5-1 and TRBJ2-3, reads KAGVTQTPRYLIKTRGQQVTLSCSPISGHRSVSWYQQTPGQGLQFLFEYFSETQRNKGNFPGRFSGRQFSNSRSEMNVSTLELGDSALYLCASSLRPNQWADTQYFGPGTRLTVL.

This clonotype was detected a few times. CDR3 DNA: TGTGCCAGCAGTTACGAGGGGCGGCGGGATGAGCAGTTCTTC. Amino acids: CASSYEGRRDEQFF. The chain carries TRBV6-2 or TRBV6-3 and TRBJ2-1, with D possibly being TRBD1 or TRBD2 (5 bases each). Germline V gene data show CDR1 as MNHEY and CDR2 as SVGEGT. V lost 2 bases and J 8 bases, leaving 13 bases between the germline ends. This CDR3 has 14 residues.